Reported below is one T cell receptor beta chain. The sample belongs to a study of T-cell reconstitution after alpha-beta-depleted transplantation in children. The CDR3 spans 15 residues. J lost 7 bases, V lost 5 bases, and 8 bases had no gene match. As it was prepared, the TCRbeta library received unique molecular identifiers. TCRdb called the PCR reads again in MiXCR, with one record for every CDR3 protein. The sample yields about 690,000 distinct CDR3 sequences, around 16% seen once. The receptor was isolated from a human donor who donated a stem cell graft to a child with acute myeloid leukemia. The sequences come from PBMCs from the stem cell graft donor, collected from the stem cell graft. This sequence joins TRBV12-3 or TRBV12-4 and TRBJ1-4; 9 bases fit TRBD1. The CDR3 reads CASSPTGGLGEKLFF. The CDR3 region has the DNA TGTGCCAGCAGTCCCACAGGGGGCTTGGGTGAAAAACTGTTTTTT.